Detailed here is one TCR beta chain. Its cognate antigen has yet to be identified. Base qualities are not provided; no much larger clone lies one nucleotide away. The junction shows trimming of 3 bases on V and 9 bases on J, plus 15 bases between the germline ends. CDR1 and CDR2 are drawn from the germline V gene: WSHSY, SAAADI. The CDR3, cysteine through phenylalanine, is 14 amino acids long. The CDR3 DNA has 42 bases and is translated from base 1. The collaborating institutions used their own protocols to collect whole blood in K2EDTA tubes. Collaborator samples were shipped for TCRbeta analysis as frozen whole blood, isolated PBMCs, or DNA extracted from either sample type. The data derive from a study of blood T cell repertoires in COVID-19 (dated by TCRdb to about 2020). Describing the broader study: The collaborator samples originated in the United States, Italy and Spain and spanned the acute and convalescent phases of COVID-19. The material from the prospective study consisted of cDNA or gDNA derived from T cells, B-cell-depleted T cells, or PBMCs. Deeply sampled blood TCRbeta repertoires from subjects exposed to, actively infected with, or recovered from COVID-19 were included in the dataset. The repertoires were released in a freely available public database meant as a resource for research on the immune response to SARS-CoV-2. The samples were drawn from the first 160 participants of the ongoing ImmuneRACE study and from about 1,200 subjects provided by 6 global collaborators. Sample metadata almost always included a de-identified subject ID, COVID-19 status, age in years and sex. HLA class I and class II types, where available, came from metadata supplied by the sample provider rather than from assay-based typing. Results the study describes overall, beyond this receptor: Clinical and demographic metadata were provided uncurated, with the amount varying by source and participant.

The immunoSEQ Assay, a bias-controlled multiplex PCR, was used to amplify TCRbeta CDR3 regions from genomic DNA. In the source study's methods: Within the assay, amplification of reference gene primers was used to estimate how many nucleated cells each sample contained. To quantify the absolute abundance of each unique TCRbeta CDR3 rearrangement, sequence reads were collapsed and filtered. For each sample, productive Simpson clonality was calculated as the square root of Simpson's diversity index over productive rearrangements. TCRdb mirrors the immuneACCESS table, restricted to in-frame sequences. Some clones are absent from its copies; in checked studies, under half trace to an unresolved V gene, and the reason for the others is unknown. Clone size and V and J calls were adopted from that table, with D and trimming inferred from the DNA. This sample holds around 250,000 clones; roughly 88% were observed only once. In total, the top ten clones hold around 3% of the sample.

Sequences were obtained from peripheral blood. The chain links TRBV10-2 with TRBJ2-1; TRBD1 is perhaps the D gene, given 5 matching bases. The TCR comes from a woman in her 30s with active or convalescent COVID-19. The DNA is as follows: TGCGCCAGCAGTGACTCCCAGGGTTTGGGTGAGCAGTTCTTC. This encodes CASSDSQGLGEQFF.